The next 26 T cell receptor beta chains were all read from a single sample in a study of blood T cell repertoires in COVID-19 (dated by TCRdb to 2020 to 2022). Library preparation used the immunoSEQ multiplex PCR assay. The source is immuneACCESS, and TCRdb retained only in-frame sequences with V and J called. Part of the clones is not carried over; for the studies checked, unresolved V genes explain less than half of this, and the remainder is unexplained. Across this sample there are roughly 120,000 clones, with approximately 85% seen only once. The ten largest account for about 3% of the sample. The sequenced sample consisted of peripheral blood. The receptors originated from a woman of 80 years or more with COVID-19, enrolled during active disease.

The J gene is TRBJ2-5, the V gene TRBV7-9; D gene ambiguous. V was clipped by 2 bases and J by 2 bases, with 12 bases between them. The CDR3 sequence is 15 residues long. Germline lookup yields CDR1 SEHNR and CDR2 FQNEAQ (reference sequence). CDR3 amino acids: CASSLSAPPQETQYF. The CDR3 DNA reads TGTGCCAGCAGCTTATCAGCGCCCCCTCAAGAGACCCAGTACTTC.

Here the CDR3 reads CASSKVKRGTSYEQYF. For the CDR3, the DNA is TGTGCCAGCAGCAAAGTCAAGCGGGGGACCTCCTACGAGCAGTACTTC. The chain employs TRBV21-1 and TRBJ2-7; TRBD2, the table's D call, was not compared with the DNA. TRBV21-1 is listed as a pseudogene. The CDR3 runs to 16 residues.

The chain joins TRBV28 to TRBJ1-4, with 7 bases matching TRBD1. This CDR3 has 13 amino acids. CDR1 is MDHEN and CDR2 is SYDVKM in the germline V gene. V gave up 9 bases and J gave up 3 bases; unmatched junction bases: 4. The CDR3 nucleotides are TGTGCCAGTGCAGGGGGATCTAATGAAAAACTGTTTTTT. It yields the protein CASAGGSNEKLFF.

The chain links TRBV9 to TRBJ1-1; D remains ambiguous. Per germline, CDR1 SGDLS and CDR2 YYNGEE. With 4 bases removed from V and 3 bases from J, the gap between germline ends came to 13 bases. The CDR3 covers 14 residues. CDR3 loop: CASSPSGKYTEAFF. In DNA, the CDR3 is TGTGCCAGCAGCCCGAGCGGCAAGTACACTGAAGCTTTCTTT.

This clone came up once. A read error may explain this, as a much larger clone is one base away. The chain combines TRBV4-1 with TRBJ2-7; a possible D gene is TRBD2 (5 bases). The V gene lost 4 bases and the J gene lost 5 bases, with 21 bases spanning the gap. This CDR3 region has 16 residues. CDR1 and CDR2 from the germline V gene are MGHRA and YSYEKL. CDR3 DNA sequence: TGCGCCAGCAGCCGGTCAGAACTAGTCGAGCTCCACGAGCAGTACTTC. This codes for CASSRSELVELHEQYF.

CDR3 amino acids: CASSRQTANTEAFF. For the CDR3, the DNA is TGTGCCAGCAGCAGACAGACTGCGAACACTGAAGCTTTCTTT. V is TRBV7-2 and J is TRBJ1-1; possible D gene TRBD1, 5 bases. Trimming removed 5 bases from V and 1 base from J, with 11 bases in between. The CDR3 is 14 residues long. CDR1 is SGHTA and CDR2 is FQGNSA in the germline V gene.

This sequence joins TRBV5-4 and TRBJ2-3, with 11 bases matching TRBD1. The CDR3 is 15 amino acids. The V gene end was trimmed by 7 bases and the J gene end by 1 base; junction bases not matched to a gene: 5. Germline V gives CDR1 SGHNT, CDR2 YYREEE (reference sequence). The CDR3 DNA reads TGTGCCAGCGCGGACAGGGGGCTTGGCACAGATACGCAGTATTTT. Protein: CASADRGLGTDTQYF.

The CDR3 is CASSLSWSGLTWYEQYF. CDR3 sequence (DNA): TGTGCCAGCAGCTTAAGTTGGTCGGGACTAACCTGGTACGAGCAGTACTTC. This sequence joins TRBV7-3 and TRBJ2-7, with 7 bases fitting TRBD2. The J segment lost 4 bases and the V segment lost 1 base, leaving 13 bases of the junction unmatched. The CDR3 has 17 amino acids. Germline-derived CDR1 and CDR2 are SGHTA and FQGTGA. Supplemented by reference TRBV7-3 and TRBJ2-7, the full variable domain reads GAGVSQTPSNKVTEKGKYVELRCDPISGHTALYWYRQSLGQGPEFLIYFQGTGAADDSGLPNDRFFAVRPEGSVSTLKIQRTERGDSAVYLCASSLSWSGLTWYEQYFGPGTRLTVT.

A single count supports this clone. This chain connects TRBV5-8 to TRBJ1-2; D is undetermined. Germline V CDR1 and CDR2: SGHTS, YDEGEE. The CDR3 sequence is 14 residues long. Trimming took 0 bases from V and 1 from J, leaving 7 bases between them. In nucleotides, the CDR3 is TGTGCCAGCAGCTTGGGTCGGGTTAACTATGGCTACACCTTC. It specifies CASSLGRVNYGYTF.

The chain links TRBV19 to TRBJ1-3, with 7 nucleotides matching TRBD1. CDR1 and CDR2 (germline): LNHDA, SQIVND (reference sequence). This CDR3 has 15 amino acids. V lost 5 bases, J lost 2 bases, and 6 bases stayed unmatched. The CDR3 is CASSSSGGAGNTIYF. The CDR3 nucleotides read TGTGCCAGTAGTTCATCAGGGGGAGCTGGAAACACCATATATTTT. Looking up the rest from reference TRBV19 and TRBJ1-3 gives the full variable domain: DGGITQSPKYLFRKEGQNVTLSCEQNLNHDAMYWYRQDPGQGLRLIYYSQIVNDFQKGDIAEGYSVSREKKESFPLTVTSAQKNPTAFYLCASSSSGGAGNTIYFGEGSWLTVV.

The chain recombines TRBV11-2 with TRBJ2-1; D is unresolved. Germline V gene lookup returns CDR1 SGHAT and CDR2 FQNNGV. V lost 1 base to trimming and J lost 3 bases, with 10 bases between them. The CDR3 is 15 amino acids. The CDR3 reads CASSLASAGYNEQFF. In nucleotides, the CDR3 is TGTGCCAGCAGCTTAGCCAGCGCCGGCTACAATGAGCAGTTCTTC.

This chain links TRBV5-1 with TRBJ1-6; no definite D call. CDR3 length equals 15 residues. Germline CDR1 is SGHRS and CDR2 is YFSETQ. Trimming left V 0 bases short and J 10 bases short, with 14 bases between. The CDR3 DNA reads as TGCGCCAGCAGCTTGGTGAACACAGCAGAATCACCCCTCCACTTT. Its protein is CASSLVNTAESPLHF.

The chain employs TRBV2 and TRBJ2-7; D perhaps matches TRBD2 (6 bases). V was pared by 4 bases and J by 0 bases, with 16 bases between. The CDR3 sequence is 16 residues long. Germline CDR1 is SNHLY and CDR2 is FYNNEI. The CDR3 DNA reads TGTGCCAGCAGTGCGCGCGGGGCTGGGGCCTCCTACGAGCAGTACTTC. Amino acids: CASSARGAGASYEQYF.

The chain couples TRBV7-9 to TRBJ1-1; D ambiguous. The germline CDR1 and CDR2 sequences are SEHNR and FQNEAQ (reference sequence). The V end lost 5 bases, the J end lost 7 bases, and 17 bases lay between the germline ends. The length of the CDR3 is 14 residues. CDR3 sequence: CASSPDRGLDEAFF. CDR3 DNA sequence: TGTGCCAGCAGCCCCGACCGAGGTCTGGATGAAGCTTTCTTT.

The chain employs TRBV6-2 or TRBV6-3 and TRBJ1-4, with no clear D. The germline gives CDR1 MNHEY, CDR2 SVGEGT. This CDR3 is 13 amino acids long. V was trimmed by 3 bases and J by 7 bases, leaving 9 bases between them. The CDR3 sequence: CASSYPGGEKLFF. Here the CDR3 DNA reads TGTGCCAGCAGTTATCCAGGAGGTGAAAAACTGTTTTTT.

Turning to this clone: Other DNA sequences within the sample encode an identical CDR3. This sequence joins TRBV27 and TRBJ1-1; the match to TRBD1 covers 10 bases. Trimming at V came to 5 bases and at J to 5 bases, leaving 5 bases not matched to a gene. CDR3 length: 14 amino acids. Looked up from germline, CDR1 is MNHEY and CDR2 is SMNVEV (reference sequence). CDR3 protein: CASSPGTGETEAFF. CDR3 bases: TGTGCCAGCAGTCCCGGGACAGGGGAAACTGAAGCTTTCTTT.

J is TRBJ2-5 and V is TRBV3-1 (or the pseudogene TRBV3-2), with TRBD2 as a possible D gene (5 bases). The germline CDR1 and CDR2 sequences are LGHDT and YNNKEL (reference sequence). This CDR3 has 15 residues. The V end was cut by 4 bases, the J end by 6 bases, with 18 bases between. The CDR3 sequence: CASSPGGRGGKTQYF. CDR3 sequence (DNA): TGTGCCAGCAGCCCAGGCGGTCGGGGTGGGAAGACCCAGTACTTC.

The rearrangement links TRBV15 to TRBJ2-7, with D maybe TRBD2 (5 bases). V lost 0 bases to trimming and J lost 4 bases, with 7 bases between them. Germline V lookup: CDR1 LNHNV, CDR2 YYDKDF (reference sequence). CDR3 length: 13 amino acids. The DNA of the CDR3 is TGTGCCACCAGCAGAGATCCGGGGTACGAGCAGTACTTC. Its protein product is CATSRDPGYEQYF.

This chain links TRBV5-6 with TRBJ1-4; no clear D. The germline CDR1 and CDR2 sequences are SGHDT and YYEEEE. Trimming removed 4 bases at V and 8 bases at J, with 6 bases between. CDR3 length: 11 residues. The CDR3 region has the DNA TGTGCCAGCAGCGTCAGAGAAAAACTGTTTTTT. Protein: CASSVREKLFF.

The CDR3 sequence: CASSLGTGGTYEQYF. The DNA of the CDR3 is TGTGCCAGCAGCCTTGGGACAGGTGGAACCTACGAGCAGTACTTC. V and J are TRBV7-9 and TRBJ2-7; 8 bases match TRBD1. Trimming cost V 5 bases and J 2 bases; bases outside gene matches: 8. Germline V lookup: CDR1 SEHNR, CDR2 FQNEAQ (reference sequence). The length of the CDR3 is 15 residues. Full variable domain (rest looked up from reference TRBV7-9 and TRBJ2-7): DTGVSQNPRHKITKRGQNVTFRCDPISEHNRLYWYRQTLGQGPEFLTYFQNEAQLEKSRLLSDRFSAERPKGSFSTLEIQRTEQGDSAMYLCASSLGTGGTYEQYFGPGTRLTVT.

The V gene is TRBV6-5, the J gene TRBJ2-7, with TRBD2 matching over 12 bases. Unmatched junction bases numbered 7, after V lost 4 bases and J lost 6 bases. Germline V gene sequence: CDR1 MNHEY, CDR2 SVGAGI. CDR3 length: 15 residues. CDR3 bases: TGTGCCAGCAGTTCTTTGACTAGCGGGAGACGCGAGCAGTACTTC. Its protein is CASSSLTSGRREQYF.

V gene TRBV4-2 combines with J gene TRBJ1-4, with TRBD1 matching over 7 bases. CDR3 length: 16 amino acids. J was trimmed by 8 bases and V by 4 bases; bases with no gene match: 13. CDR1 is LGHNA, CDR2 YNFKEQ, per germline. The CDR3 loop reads CASSPKIQGSWEKLFF. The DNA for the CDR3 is TGTGCCAGCAGCCCTAAGATACAGGGGTCTTGGGAAAAACTGTTTTTT.

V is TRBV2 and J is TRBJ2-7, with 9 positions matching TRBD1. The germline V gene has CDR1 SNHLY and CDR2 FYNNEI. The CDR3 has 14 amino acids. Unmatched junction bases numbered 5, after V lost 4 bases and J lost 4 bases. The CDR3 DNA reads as TGTGCCAGCAGTGGACAGGGGGTATTATACGAGCAGTACTTC. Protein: CASSGQGVLYEQYF. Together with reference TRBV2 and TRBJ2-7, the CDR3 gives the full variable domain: EPEVTQTPSHQVTQMGQEVILRCVPISNHLYFYWYRQILGQKVEFLVSFYNNEISEKSEIFDDQFSVERPDGSNFTLKIRSTKLEDSAMYFCASSGQGVLYEQYFGPGTRLTVT.

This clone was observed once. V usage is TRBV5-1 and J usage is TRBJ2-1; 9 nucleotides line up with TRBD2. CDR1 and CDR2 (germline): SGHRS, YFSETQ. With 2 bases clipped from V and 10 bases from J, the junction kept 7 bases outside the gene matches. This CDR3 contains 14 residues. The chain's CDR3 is CASSFSLAGEEQFF. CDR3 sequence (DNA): TGCGCCAGCAGCTTCTCTTTAGCGGGAGAAGAGCAGTTCTTC.

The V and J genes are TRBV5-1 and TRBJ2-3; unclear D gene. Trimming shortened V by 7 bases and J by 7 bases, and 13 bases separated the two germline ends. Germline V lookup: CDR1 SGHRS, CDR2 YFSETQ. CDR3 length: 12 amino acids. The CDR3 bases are TGCGCCAGCTTTCAACAGATCTATACGCAGTATTTT. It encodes CASFQQIYTQYF.

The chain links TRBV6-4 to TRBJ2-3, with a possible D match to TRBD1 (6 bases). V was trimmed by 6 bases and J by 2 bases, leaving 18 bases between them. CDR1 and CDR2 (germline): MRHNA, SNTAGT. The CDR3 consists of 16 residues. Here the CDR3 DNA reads TGTGCCAGCAGGGCCACAGGGTGGCAAGTCACAGATACGCAGTATTTT. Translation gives CASRATGWQVTDTQYF.